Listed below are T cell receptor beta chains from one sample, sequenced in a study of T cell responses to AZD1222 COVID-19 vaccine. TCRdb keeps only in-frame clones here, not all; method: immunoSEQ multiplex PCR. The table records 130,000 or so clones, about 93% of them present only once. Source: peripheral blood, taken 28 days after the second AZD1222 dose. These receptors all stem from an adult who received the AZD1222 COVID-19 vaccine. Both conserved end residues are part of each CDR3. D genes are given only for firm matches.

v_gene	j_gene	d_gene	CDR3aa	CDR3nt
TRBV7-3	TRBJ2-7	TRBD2	CASSLKGGTSPEQYF	TGTGCCAGCAGCTTAAAGGGGGGGACTAGCCCCGAGCAGTACTTC
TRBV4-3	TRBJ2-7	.	CASSQNPGGLSYEQYF	TGCGCCAGCAGCCAAAACCCAGGGGGACTAAGCTACGAGCAGTACTTC
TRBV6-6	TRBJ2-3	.	CASSPPGGDTQYF	TGTGCCAGCAGTCCCCCGGGTGGGGATACGCAGTATTTT
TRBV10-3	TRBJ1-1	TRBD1	CAIKRQGDTEAFF	TGTGCCATCAAAAGACAGGGAGACACTGAAGCTTTCTTT
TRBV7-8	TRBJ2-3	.	CASSLRTDTQYF	TGTGCCAGCAGCTTAAGAACAGATACGCAGTATTTT
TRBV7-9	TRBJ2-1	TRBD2	CASSLDGRVYNEQFF	TGTGCCAGCAGCTTAGACGGGAGGGTATACAATGAGCAGTTCTTC
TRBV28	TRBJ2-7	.	CASSFWGLADYEQYF	TGTGCCAGCAGTTTCTGGGGTTTGGCGGACTACGAGCAGTACTTC
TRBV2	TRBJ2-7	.	CASTSTVSYEQYF	TGTGCCAGCACCTCAACGGTCTCCTACGAGCAGTACTTC
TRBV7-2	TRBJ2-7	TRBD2	CASSLETSGVYEQYF	TGTGCCAGCAGCTTAGAAACTAGCGGGGTCTACGAGCAGTACTTC
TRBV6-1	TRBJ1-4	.	CASSELRGRQNEKLFF	TGTGCCAGCAGTGAACTACGCGGCAGACAAAATGAAAAACTGTTTTTT